Reported below is one TCR beta chain. These data originate in a study of siplizumab effects on memory and regulatory T cells. Trimming took 0 bases from V and 4 from J; bases not matched to a gene: 10. Per germline, CDR1 SGHRS and CDR2 YFSETQ. The CDR3 runs to 18 residues. Using immunoSEQ multiplex PCR, the repertoire was profiled, and TCRdb retains in-frame clones only, with some absent. The table has 75,000 to 100,000 clones, around 94% seen once; the top ten hold 1% to 1.5%. The chain carries TRBV5-1 and TRBJ2-4; 10 bases match TRBD2. The sequencing sample was made of non-Treg CD4+ T cells sorted from blood. The sequence came from a human donor in good health. Written as DNA, the CDR3 is TGCGCCAGCAGCTTGGATTCTGGTGGGACTAGCGTGAAAAACATTCAGTACTTC. Encoded protein: CASSLDSGGTSVKNIQYF.